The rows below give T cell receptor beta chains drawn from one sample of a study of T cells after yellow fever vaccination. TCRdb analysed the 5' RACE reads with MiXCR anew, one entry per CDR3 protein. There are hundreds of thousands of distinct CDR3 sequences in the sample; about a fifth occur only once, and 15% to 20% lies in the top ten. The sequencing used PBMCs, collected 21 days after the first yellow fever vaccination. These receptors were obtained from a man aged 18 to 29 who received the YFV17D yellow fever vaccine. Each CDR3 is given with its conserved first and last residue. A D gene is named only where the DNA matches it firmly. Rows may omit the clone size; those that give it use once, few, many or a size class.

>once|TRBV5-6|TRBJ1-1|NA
CASKLGTNTEAFF
TGTGCCAGCAAATTAGGGACTAACACTGAAGCTTTCTTT
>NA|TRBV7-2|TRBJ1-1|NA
CASSPRRDTEAFF
TGTGCCAGCAGCCCCCGGAGGGACACTGAAGCTTTCTTT
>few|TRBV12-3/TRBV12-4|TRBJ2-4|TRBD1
CASSRTGGENIQYF
TGTGCCAGCAGTAGGACAGGGGGAGAAAACATTCAGTACTTC
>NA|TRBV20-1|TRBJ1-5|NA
CSARERPGGYSNQPQHF
TGCAGTGCTAGAGAACGCCCCGGGGGTTATAGCAATCAGCCCCAGCATTTT
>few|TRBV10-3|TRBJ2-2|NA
CAIMSPRNTGELFF
TGTGCCATCATGAGCCCTCGGAACACCGGGGAGCTGTTTTTT
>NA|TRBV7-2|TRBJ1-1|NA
CASSLMRGDTEAFF
TGTGCCAGCAGCTTAATGAGGGGGGACACTGAAGCTTTCTTT
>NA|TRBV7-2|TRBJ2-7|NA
CASSSRPSSYEQYF
TGTGCCAGCAGCTCGAGACCTAGCTCCTACGAGCAGTACTTC
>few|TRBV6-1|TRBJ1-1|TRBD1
CASSEGTGGRTEAFF
TGTGCCAGCAGTGAAGGGACAGGGGGCCGGACTGAAGCTTTCTTT
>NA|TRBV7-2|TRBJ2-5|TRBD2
CASSRLAGAQETQYF
TGTGCCAGCAGCCGACTAGCGGGGGCTCAAGAGACCCAGTACTTC
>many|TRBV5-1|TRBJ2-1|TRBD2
CASSLLAGSYNEQFF
TGTGCCAGCAGTTTACTAGCGGGCTCCTACAATGAGCAGTTCTTC
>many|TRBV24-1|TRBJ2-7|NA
CATSDFDTYEQYF
TGTGCCACCAGTGATTTCGACACGTACGAGCAGTACTTC
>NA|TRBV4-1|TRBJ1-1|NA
CASSQRYMNTEAFF
TGCGCCAGCAGCCAAAGATATATGAACACTGAAGCTTTCTTT
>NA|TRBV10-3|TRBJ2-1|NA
CAISESGAKLGDEQFF
TGTGCCATCAGTGAGTCAGGGGCCAAATTAGGCGATGAGCAGTTCTTC
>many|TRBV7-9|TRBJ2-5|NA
CASSLDRVSQETQYF
TGTGCCAGCAGCTTAGACAGGGTATCGCAGGAGACCCAGTACTTC
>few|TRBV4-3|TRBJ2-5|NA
CASSQAPKEETQYF
TGCGCCAGCAGCCAAGCGCCCAAGGAAGAGACCCAGTACTTC
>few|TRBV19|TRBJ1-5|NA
CATIEKPQHF
TGTGCCACTATCGAAAAGCCCCAGCATTTT
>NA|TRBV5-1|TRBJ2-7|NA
CASGWDVYEQYF
TGCGCCAGCGGCTGGGACGTTTACGAGCAGTACTTC